The sequence of this T cell receptor beta chain was determined in a study of blood T cell repertoires in COVID-19. Original processing notes: Reference gene primer amplification in the assay estimated nucleated cell counts. Produced via immunoSEQ multiplex PCR; TCRdb's table is partial and in-frame only. V and J calls and clone size follow that table, whereas D and trimming were derived from the DNA. The sample has 200,000 to 300,000 clones, about four fifths seen once. Material: peripheral blood. This sequence originates from a woman aged 18 to 35 with acute or convalescent COVID-19.

The CDR3 DNA reads as TGTGCCAGCAGTGACAGCAACACTGAAGCTTTCTTT. This encodes CASSDSNTEAFF. The chain couples TRBV11-1 to TRBJ1-1, with D maybe TRBD1 (5 bases). This CDR3 has 12 amino acids. Trimming stripped 6 bases from V and 2 bases from J, with 7 bases between. The V gene's germline CDR1 is SGHAT and CDR2 FQDESV (reference sequence). Full variable domain (remainder filled in from reference TRBV11-1 and TRBJ1-1): EAEVAQSPRYKITEKSQAVAFWCDPISGHATLYWYRQILGQGPELLVQFQDESVVDDSQLPKDRFSAERLKGVDSTLKIQPAELGDSAMYLCASSDSNTEAFFGQGTRLTVV.